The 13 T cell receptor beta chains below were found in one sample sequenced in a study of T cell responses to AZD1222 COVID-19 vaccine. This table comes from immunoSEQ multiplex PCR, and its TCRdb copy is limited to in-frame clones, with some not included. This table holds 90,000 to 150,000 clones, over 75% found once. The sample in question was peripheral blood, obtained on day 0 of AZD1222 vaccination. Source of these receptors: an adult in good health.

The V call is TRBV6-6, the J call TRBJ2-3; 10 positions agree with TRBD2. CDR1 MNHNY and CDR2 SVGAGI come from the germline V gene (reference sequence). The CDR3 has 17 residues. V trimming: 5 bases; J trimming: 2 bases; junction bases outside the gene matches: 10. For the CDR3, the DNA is TGTGCCAGCAGTCCGTTTAGCGGGGGGACCTTCACAGATACGCAGTATTTT. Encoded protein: CASSPFSGGTFTDTQYF.

CDR3 amino acids: CASSLRTGVPQRGSTEAFF. CDR3 coding DNA: TGTGCCAGCAGCCTAAGGACAGGGGTTCCTCAAAGGGGTTCCACTGAAGCTTTCTTT. The genes are TRBV13 and TRBJ1-1; TRBD1 matches 9 bases. This CDR3 is built from 19 residues. V lost 5 bases, J lost 4 bases, and 20 bases stayed unmatched. CDR1 PRHDT and CDR2 FYEKMQ come from the germline V gene (reference sequence).

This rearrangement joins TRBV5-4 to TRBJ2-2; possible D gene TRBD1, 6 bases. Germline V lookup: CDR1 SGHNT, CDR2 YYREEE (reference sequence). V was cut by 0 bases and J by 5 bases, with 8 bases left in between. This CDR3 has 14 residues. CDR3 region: CASSLAGQTGELFF. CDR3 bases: TGTGCCAGCAGCTTGGCCGGACAGACCGGGGAGCTGTTTTTT.

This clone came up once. The CDR3 loop reads CAISGGSTGHEQYF. The CDR3 DNA reads TGTGCCATCAGTGGGGGGAGTACCGGGCACGAGCAGTACTTC. The chain links TRBV10-3 to TRBJ2-7; D possibly uses TRBD1 or TRBD2 (5 bases each). Trimming took off 4 bases at V and 5 bases at J, with 15 bases between the two ends. The V gene's germline CDR1 is ENHRY and CDR2 SYGVKD. The CDR3 is made up of 14 amino acids.

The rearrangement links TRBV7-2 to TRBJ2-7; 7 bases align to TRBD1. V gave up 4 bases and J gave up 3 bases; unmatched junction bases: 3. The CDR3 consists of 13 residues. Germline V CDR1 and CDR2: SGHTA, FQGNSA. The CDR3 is CASSSRGHYEQYF. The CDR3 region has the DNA TGTGCCAGCAGCTCTAGGGGGCACTACGAGCAGTACTTC.

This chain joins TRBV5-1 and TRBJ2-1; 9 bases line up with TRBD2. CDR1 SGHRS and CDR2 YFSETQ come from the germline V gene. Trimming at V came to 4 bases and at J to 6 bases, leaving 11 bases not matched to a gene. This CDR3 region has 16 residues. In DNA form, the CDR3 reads TGCGCCAGCAGCGTATATCCGACTAGCGGTGGCAATGAGCAGTTCTTC. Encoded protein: CASSVYPTSGGNEQFF.

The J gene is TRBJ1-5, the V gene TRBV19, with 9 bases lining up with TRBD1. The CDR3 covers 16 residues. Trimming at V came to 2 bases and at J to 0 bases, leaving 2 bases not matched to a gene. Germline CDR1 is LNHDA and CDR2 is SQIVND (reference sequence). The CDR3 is CASSIPGQGSNQPQHF. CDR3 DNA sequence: TGTGCCAGTAGTATACCGGGACAGGGTAGCAATCAGCCCCAGCATTTT.

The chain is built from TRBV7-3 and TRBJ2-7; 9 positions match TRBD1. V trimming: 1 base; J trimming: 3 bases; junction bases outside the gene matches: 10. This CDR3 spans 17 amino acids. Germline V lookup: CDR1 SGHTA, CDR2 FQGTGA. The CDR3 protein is CASSLNRRDRVYYEQYF. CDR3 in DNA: TGTGCCAGCAGCTTAAACAGGCGGGACAGGGTATACTACGAGCAGTACTTC.

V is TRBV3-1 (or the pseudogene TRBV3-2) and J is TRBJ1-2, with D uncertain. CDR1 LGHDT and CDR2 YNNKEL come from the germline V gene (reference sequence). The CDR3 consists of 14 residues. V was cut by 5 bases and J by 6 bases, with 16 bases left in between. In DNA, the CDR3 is TGTGCCAGCAGCTTAGGAGCGTTCACCGATGGCTACACCTTC. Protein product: CASSLGAFTDGYTF.

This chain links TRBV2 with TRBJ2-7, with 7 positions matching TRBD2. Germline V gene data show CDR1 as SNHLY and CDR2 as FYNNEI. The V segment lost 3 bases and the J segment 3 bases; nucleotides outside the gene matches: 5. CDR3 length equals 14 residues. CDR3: CASSEREGSYEQYF. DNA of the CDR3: TGTGCCAGCAGTGAGAGGGAGGGCAGCTACGAGCAGTACTTC.

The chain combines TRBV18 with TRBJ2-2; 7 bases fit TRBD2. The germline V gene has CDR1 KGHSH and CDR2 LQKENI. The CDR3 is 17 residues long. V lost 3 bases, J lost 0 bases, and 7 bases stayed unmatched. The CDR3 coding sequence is TGTGCCAGCTCACCGCTTGGGAGGGGAACGAACACCGGGGAGCTGTTTTTT. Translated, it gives CASSPLGRGTNTGELFF.

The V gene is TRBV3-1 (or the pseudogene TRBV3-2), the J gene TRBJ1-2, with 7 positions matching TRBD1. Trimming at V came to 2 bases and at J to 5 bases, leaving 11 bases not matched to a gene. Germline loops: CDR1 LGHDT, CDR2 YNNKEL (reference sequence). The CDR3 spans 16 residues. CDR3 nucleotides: TGTGCCAGCAGCCAACGCACACAGGGGACCGGGTATGGCTACACCTTC. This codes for CASSQRTQGTGYGYTF.

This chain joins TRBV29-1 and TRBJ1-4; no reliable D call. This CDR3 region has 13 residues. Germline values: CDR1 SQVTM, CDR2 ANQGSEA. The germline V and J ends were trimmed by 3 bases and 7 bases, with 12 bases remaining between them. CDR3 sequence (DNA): TGCAGCGTTGAGTTGCAGGCTGGTGAAAAACTGTTTTTT. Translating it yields CSVELQAGEKLFF.